Detailed here is one T cell receptor (beta chain). Looked up from germline, CDR1 is MNHEY and CDR2 is SVGAGI. The CDR3 is made up of 14 amino acids. V lost 7 bases, J lost 6 bases, and 16 bases lay in between. Every contributor of samples was a Caucasian grown-up residing in Nashville, Tennessee. The study separated CD4+ cells into CD45RA+ naive and CD45RA-negative memory subsets. The data were obtained in a study of shared clonotypes between healthy human individuals. In the original workflow: From ImmunoSEQ came sequences covering only the junction and carrying no quality scores, so filtering differed. Assay used: immunoSEQ multiplex PCR; TCRdb lists only in-frame clones, some missing. V, J and clone size are those of that table, while D and trimming were read from the DNA. The sample has some 2,500,000 clones, 80% to 95% seen once.

Sequencing was carried out using naive CD4+ T cells from PBMCs. Subset noted: CD45RA+ positively selected. This chain connects TRBV6-5 to TRBJ2-1, with a weak D call TRBD1 (7 bases). The source of this sequence is a man aged 18 to 35 in good health. Some clones in this sample may be carry-over from other donors' samples. The CDR3 region has the DNA TGTGCCAGCACCAGACCAGGGGGGATCAATGAGCAGTTCTTC. Translated: CASTRPGGINEQFF.